This TCR beta chain came from a study of CD4+ T cells in melanoma. Study-wide results and caveats: Neoantigen-specific CD4+ T cells in melanoma reportedly had diverse differentiation states. CD8+ T cell, macrophage and B cell function reportedly correlated with neoantigen-specific CD4+ T cells.

Comments on this clone: Antigen unknown.

Only in-frame clones appear in the TCRdb table, and some are missing; sequencing was by immunoSEQ multiplex PCR. The data show roughly 54,000 clones, 85% to 90% seen once. The germline V and J ends were trimmed by 4 bases and 8 bases, with 24 bases remaining between them. Germline V gives CDR1 SGDLS, CDR2 YYNGEE. The length of the CDR3 is 16 residues. V gene TRBV9 combines with J gene TRBJ2-5, with a possible D match to TRBD2 (5 bases). The sequenced sample consisted of peripheral blood. The sequence was obtained from a human donor with melanoma. The CDR3 coding sequence is TGTGCCAGCAGCTTCGAAGTGGCCGGGGTGGGTGAAACCCAGTACTTC. This codes for CASSFEVAGVGETQYF.